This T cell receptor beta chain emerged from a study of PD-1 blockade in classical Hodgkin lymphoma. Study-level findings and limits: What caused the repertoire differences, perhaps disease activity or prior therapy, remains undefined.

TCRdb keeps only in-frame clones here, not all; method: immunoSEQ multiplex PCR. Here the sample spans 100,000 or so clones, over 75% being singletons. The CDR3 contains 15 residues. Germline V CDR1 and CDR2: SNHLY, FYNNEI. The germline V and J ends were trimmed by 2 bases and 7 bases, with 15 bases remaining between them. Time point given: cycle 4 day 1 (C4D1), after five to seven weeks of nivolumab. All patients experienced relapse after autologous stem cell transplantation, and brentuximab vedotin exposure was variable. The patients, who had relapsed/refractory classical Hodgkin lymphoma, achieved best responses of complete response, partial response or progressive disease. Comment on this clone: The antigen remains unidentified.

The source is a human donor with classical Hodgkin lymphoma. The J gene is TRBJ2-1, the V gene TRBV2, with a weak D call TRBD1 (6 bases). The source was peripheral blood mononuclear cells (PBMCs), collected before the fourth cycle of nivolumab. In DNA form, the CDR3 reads TGTGCCAGCAGTGAAAACCCCCCAGGGGCGAATGAGCAGTTCTTC. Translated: CASSENPPGANEQFF.